Below are 13 T cell receptor beta chains sequenced from a single sample in a study of cytomegalovirus exposure and HLA in healthy donors. A multiplex PCR was run with 60 Vbeta primers and 13 Jbeta primers. Profiling relied on immunoSEQ multiplex PCR, and the TCRdb table lists in-frame clones only, not all of them. Of about 120,000 clones listed, about 60% are singletons. The sequenced sample consisted of PBMCs. The receptors stem from a man aged 40-49 years in good health and CMV-seropositive.

The CDR3 region is CASSLGGGGSSYNEQFF. CDR3 nucleotide sequence: TGTGCCAGCAGCTTAGGAGGAGGCGGGAGCTCCTACAATGAGCAGTTCTTC. The chain couples TRBV7-8 to TRBJ2-1, with 7 bases fitting TRBD2. Germline V gives CDR1 SGHVS, CDR2 FQNEAQ. Trimming at V came to 1 base and at J to 0 bases, leaving 6 bases not matched to a gene. The length of the CDR3 is 17 residues.

The rearrangement joins TRBV19 to TRBJ2-6, with 7 nucleotides matching TRBD1. The CDR3 has 15 amino acids. Trimming at V came to 5 bases and at J to 3 bases, leaving 4 bases not matched to a gene. In germline, CDR1 is LNHDA, CDR2 SQIVND (reference sequence). The CDR3 here is CASSPRTGGANVLTF. The CDR3 DNA sequence: TGTGCCAGTAGTCCACGGACAGGTGGGGCCAACGTCCTGACTTTC.

The chain recombines TRBV28 with TRBJ2-7; 8 positions match TRBD1. Germline-derived CDR1 and CDR2 are MDHEN and SYDVKM. V trimming: 6 bases; J trimming: 0 bases; junction bases outside the gene matches: 7. This CDR3 comprises 15 residues. CDR3 in amino acids: CASSPLTGGSYEQYF. The CDR3 DNA reads as TGTGCCAGCAGCCCACTTACAGGGGGCTCCTACGAGCAGTACTTC.

V and J are TRBV10-3 and TRBJ2-2; TRBD2 matches at 14 bases. CDR1 is ENHRY and CDR2 is SYGVKD in the germline V gene. This CDR3 has 16 residues. The V segment lost 6 bases and the J segment 1 base; nucleotides outside the gene matches: 1. The CDR3 reads CAIRGLAGENTGELFF. CDR3 DNA: TGTGCCATCAGGGGACTAGCGGGAGAGAACACCGGGGAGCTGTTTTTT.

The chain has TRBV12-2 and TRBJ2-3; the table assigns TRBD1, which was not confirmed against the DNA. TRBV12-2 is marked as a pseudogene. The CDR3 sequence is 12 residues long. DNA of the CDR3: TGTGCAAGTCGCTTAGAACAGGATACGCAGTATTTT. Encoded protein: CASRLEQDTQYF.

The V gene is TRBV7-8, the J gene TRBJ2-5; the D is unclear. The V end lost 4 bases, the J end lost 3 bases, and 15 bases lay between the germline ends. The germline V gene has CDR1 SGHVS and CDR2 FQNEAQ. The CDR3 totals 15 residues. CDR3 amino acids: CASSSGPLGEETQYF. The CDR3 DNA follows: TGTGCCAGCAGCTCAGGTCCACTTGGCGAAGAGACCCAGTACTTC.

To note about this clone: At one end, the junction sequence differs from germline, possibly due to a read error. Other nucleotide sequences from this sample produce the same CDR3. The chain has TRBV27 and TRBJ2-7; 9 bases fit TRBD1. Germline CDR1 reads MNHEY; CDR2 reads SMNVEV (reference sequence). The CDR3 consists of 16 residues. The CDR3 is CASSPLGQGGVYEQYF. Here the CDR3 DNA reads TGTGCCAGCAGCCCCTTGGGACAGGGAGGGGTTTACGAGCAATACTTC.

In this sample, this clone turned up a few times. The rearrangement uses TRBV19 and TRBJ2-5, with 10 bases aligning to TRBD2. This CDR3 region has 14 residues. J gave up 1 base and V 6 bases, and 2 bases lay outside the gene matches. Germline CDR1 is LNHDA and CDR2 is SQIVND (reference sequence). DNA for the CDR3: TGTGCCAGTAGGGCTAGCGGGGGCCAAGAGACCCAGTACTTC. Its protein product is CASRASGGQETQYF.

V gene TRBV12-5 combines with J gene TRBJ2-5, with TRBD2 identical over 12 bases. The CDR3 covers 16 residues. Trimming took 1 base from V and 4 from J; bases not matched to a gene: 4. Per the germline V gene, CDR1 is LGHNT and CDR2 is FRNRAP. As DNA, the CDR3 is TGTGCTAGTGGTTTGGGACTAGCGGGAGTCCCAGAGACCCAGTACTTC. Residues: CASGLGLAGVPETQYF.

The V call is TRBV7-2, the J call TRBJ2-3, with D uncertain. V dropped 4 bases and J dropped 2 bases, with 10 bases sitting between them. CDR1 SGHTA and CDR2 FQGNSA come from the germline V gene. The CDR3 extends over 14 amino acids. CDR3 residues: CASSWALPTDTQYF. In nucleotides, the CDR3 is TGTGCCAGCAGCTGGGCCCTGCCCACAGATACGCAGTATTTT. The full variable domain, with the rest looked up from reference TRBV7-2 and TRBJ2-3, is GAGVSQSPSNKVTEKGKDVELRCDPISGHTALYWYRQSLGQGLEFLIYFQGNSAPDKSGLPSDRFSAERTGGSVSTLTIQRTQQEDSAVYLCASSWALPTDTQYFGPGTRLTVL.

The chain uses TRBV5-4 and TRBJ1-5, with 7 bases fitting TRBD1. CDR3 length: 18 amino acids. The V segment lost 4 bases and the J segment 2 bases; nucleotides outside the gene matches: 15. Germline CDR1 and CDR2: SGHNT and YYREEE (reference sequence). The CDR3 region has the DNA TGTGCCAGCAGCCCCGGGACAGTCATCCCGACCCGCAATCAGCCCCAGCATTTT. Translated: CASSPGTVIPTRNQPQHF. Complete variable domain (other parts from reference TRBV5-4 and TRBJ1-5): ETGVTQSPTHLIKTRGQQVTLRCSSQSGHNTVSWYQQALGQGPQFIFQYYREEENGRGNFPPRFSGLQFPNYSSELNVNALELDDSALYLCASSPGTVIPTRNQPQHFGDGTRLSIL.

This clone was seen a handful of times. The chain recombines TRBV6-5 with TRBJ2-5, with 8 nucleotides matching TRBD1. Per the germline V gene, CDR1 is MNHEY and CDR2 is SVGAGI. The CDR3 runs 15 residues. The V and J ends lost 0 bases and 4 bases, in that order; junction bases with no gene match: 4. The chain's CDR3 is CASSYSQGAGETQYF. DNA of the CDR3: TGTGCCAGCAGTTACTCGCAGGGGGCGGGAGAGACCCAGTACTTC.

The chain joins TRBV19 to TRBJ1-5; TRBD1 matches 7 bases. In germline, CDR1 is LNHDA, CDR2 SQIVND (reference sequence). Trimming removed 4 bases from V and 7 bases from J; junction bases left unmatched: 7. The CDR3 contains 14 residues. CDR3 sequence (DNA): TGTGCCAGTAGTAAACAGGGGTTAGGACAGCCCCAGCATTTT. It codes for CASSKQGLGQPQHF.